A selection of T cell receptor beta chains follows, all from one sample in a study of blood T cell repertoires in COVID-19. Measured with immunoSEQ multiplex PCR; TCRdb has only the in-frame clones, and not every one. The data contain about 360,000 clones, about 87% of them singletons. What was sequenced was peripheral blood. The origin of the receptors is a human donor in a cohort sampled during active COVID-19. The CDR3 runs from the conserved cysteine through the conserved F or W. Fields, in order: D gene, CDR3 length, V gene, clone size, J gene, CDR3 DNA, CDR3 protein. The D gene is left open where the match is weak. Part of the rows lack a size; the others show once, few, many or a class for expanded clones.

>.|15|TRBV7-2|.|TRBJ2-5
TGTGCCAGCAGCACCGGTGGCAGCGACCAAGAGACCCAGTACTTC
CASSTGGSDQETQYF
>.|19|TRBV12-1|.|TRBJ1-5
TGTGCCAGCAGCTTTACGGGCCCGTACAGGGACGGAGGCAATCAGCCCCAGCATTTT
CASSFTGPYRDGGNQPQHF
>TRBD2|17|TRBV13|.|TRBJ2-7
TGTGCCAGCAGCCCTGGGCTAGCGGGAGGCAAGGTCTACGAGCAGTACTTC
CASSPGLAGGKVYEQYF
>TRBD1|16|TRBV7-8|.|TRBJ2-2
TGTGCCAGCAGCACGACAGGGTGGGGGAACACCGGGGAGCTGTTTTTT
CASSTTGWGNTGELFF
>TRBD2|11|TRBV7-3|.|TRBJ2-7
TGTGCCAGCAGCCCGGGGGGCGAGCAGTACTTC
CASSPGGEQYF
>.|16|TRBV11-3|.|TRBJ2-7
TGTGCCAGCAGCTTAGGGGCCGGAGGGAGGTCCTACGAGCAGTACTTC
CASSLGAGGRSYEQYF
>TRBD2|19|TRBV9|.|TRBJ2-1
TGTGCCAGCAGCCCACTAACTAGCGGGATTCCTAAATCCTACAATGAGCAGTTCTTC
CASSPLTSGIPKSYNEQFF
>.|14|TRBV30|.|TRBJ2-3
TGTGCCTACGGCCGGAGCCATGCTTTGGTTGCGCAGTATTTT
CAYGRSHALVAQYF
>TRBD2|15|TRBV7-9|.|TRBJ2-1
TGTGCCAGCAGCTTAGATTGGCTAGCGGGAAATGAGCAGTTCTTC
CASSLDWLAGNEQFF
>TRBD2|17|TRBV11-2|.|TRBJ2-5
TGTGCCAGCAGCTTAGCCGGGAAGCGGGGGCGACAAGAGACCCAGTACTTC
CASSLAGKRGRQETQYF
>.|14|TRBV5-4|.|TRBJ1-1
TGTGCCAGCGGCCAGACAGGCTTGGACACTGAAGCTTTCTTT
CASGQTGLDTEAFF
>.|16|TRBV28|once|TRBJ1-2
TGTGCCAGCAGTTTAAGCCCAGGGGCGATCAACTATGGCTACACCTTC
CASSLSPGAINYGYTF
>.|16|TRBV6-5|.|TRBJ2-2
TGTGCCAGCAGTTACTCGAGCGGAGCTAACACCGGGGAGCTGTTTTTT
CASSYSSGANTGELFF
>.|14|TRBV6-1|.|TRBJ2-5
TGTGCCAGCAGTGACGGGTTGTTTTTGGAGACCCAGTACTTC
CASSDGLFLETQYF
>TRBD2|13|TRBV25-1|.|TRBJ2-7
TGTGCCAGCACTCCTAGCGGGACCGACGAGCAGTACTTC
CASTPSGTDEQYF
>.|13|TRBV12-3/TRBV12-4|few|TRBJ1-1
TGTGCCAGCAGTTTAACGGGGAACACTGAAGCTTTCTTT
CASSLTGNTEAFF
>TRBD1|14|TRBV7-9|.|TRBJ2-5
TGTGCCAGCAGCTTAGCAGGGACAGAAGAGACCCAGTACTTC
CASSLAGTEETQYF
>TRBD1|13|TRBV2|.|TRBJ1-2
TGTGCCAGCAGGGGCCAGGGGGCGCGGGGCTACACCTTC
CASRGQGARGYTF
>TRBD1|14|TRBV10-3|.|TRBJ1-5
TGTGCCACAGGGACAGGGGAGGGTTTTGGGCCCCAGCATTTT
CATGTGEGFGPQHF
>TRBD1|14|TRBV6-5|.|TRBJ2-2
TGTGCCAGCAGCAGGGGGACGAACACCGGGGAGCTGTTTTTT
CASSRGTNTGELFF
>.|15|TRBV15|.|TRBJ2-7
TGTGCCACCAGCCCAGGGGCCGTTAGGGGGTACGAGCAGTACTTC
CATSPGAVRGYEQYF
>TRBD2|15|TRBV3-1/TRBV3-2|.|TRBJ2-1
TGTGCCAGCAGCCAAGACGGGACTAGCGGGAGGGCCAGCGTCTTC
CASSQDGTSGRASVF
>.|13|TRBV7-2|.|TRBJ2-5
TGTGCCAGCAGCGCTAATCTAGCGGAGACCCAGTACTTC
CASSANLAETQYF
>.|16|TRBV30|.|TRBJ2-1
TGTGCCTGGAGTCGGGAGAGCAGCGCAAGTTCAAATGAGCAGTTCTTC
CAWSRESSASSNEQFF
>.|13|TRBV12-3/TRBV12-4|.|TRBJ1-1
TGTGCCAGCAGTCCCACCGACGGACTGGAAGCTTTCTTT
CASSPTDGLEAFF
>.|15|TRBV5-1|.|TRBJ1-1
TGCGCCAGCAGCTTGACAGGATCCCTTCCTACTGAAGCTTTCTTT
CASSLTGSLPTEAFF
>.|14|TRBV5-1|.|TRBJ1-1
TGCGCCAGCAGCTGGGGACAAACGAACACTGAAGCTTTCTTT
CASSWGQTNTEAFF